The 5 T cell receptor beta chains below come from one sample, sequenced in a study of naive and memory T cell subsets. The SP2 primer and nested alpha and beta constant region primers amplified ligated cDNA in four rounds. Each CDR3 protein is one row after TCRdb ran MiXCR on the UMI-ligation and nested PCR reads. The sample has approximately 30,000 distinct CDR3 sequences, around 5.3% seen once; the top ten hold 7% to 8%. The library had UMIs added by 3' ligation of an oligonucleotide to TCR cDNA. The sample was blood. These TCRs come from an adult in good health.

This clonotype was observed a single time. A much larger clone is a single base away; this may be a read error. This chain joins TRBV12-3 or TRBV12-4 and TRBJ1-4; D gene uncertain. There are 14 residues in the CDR3. Written as DNA, the CDR3 is TGTGACAGCAGTTTTTGGGGTGATAATGAAAAACTGTTTTTT. This codes for CDSSFWGDNEKLFF.

Many counts were recorded for this clonotype. V gene TRBV6-1 combines with J gene TRBJ2-3; D is possibly TRBD1 or TRBD2 (6 bases each). The V and J ends lost 7 bases and 2 bases respectively, with 19 bases between them. This CDR3 contains 16 residues. CDR1 is MNHNS, CDR2 SASEGT, per germline. This CDR3 reads CASNSRGDLFTDTQYF. For the CDR3, the DNA is TGTGCCAGCAACTCAAGGGGGGACTTGTTCACAGATACGCAGTATTTT.

This clonotype was recorded at least ten times. The chain is built from TRBV20-1 and TRBJ2-7, with D maybe TRBD1 (6 bases). V dropped 1 base and J dropped 6 bases, with 19 bases sitting between them. The V gene's germline CDR1 is DFQATT and CDR2 SNEGSKA (reference sequence). The CDR3 sequence is 15 residues long. The CDR3 bases are TGCAGTGCTAGAGCCGAACAGGGTGCCCGGGGCGAGCAGTACTTC. Translated, it gives CSARAEQGARGEQYF.

This clonotype was observed a handful of times. The rearrangement uses TRBV5-1 and TRBJ2-1; a weak D match, TRBD1 (6 bases). This CDR3 has 12 amino acids. CDR1 is SGHRS, CDR2 YFSETQ, per germline. The V and J ends lost 6 bases and 8 bases respectively, with 12 bases between them. CDR3 DNA: TGCGCCAGCACTGGGGGCCTGGATGAGCAGTTCTTC. This gives the protein CASTGGLDEQFF.

The sample holds many counts of this clonotype. V is TRBV6-5 and J is TRBJ1-2; perhaps TRBD1 as D (5 bases). The CDR3 runs 14 residues. Trimming cost V 2 bases and J 2 bases, with 9 bases left between them. CDR1 and CDR2 from the germline V gene are MNHEY and SVGAGI. CDR3 DNA: TGTGCCAGCAGTTACGGGGACGGAAACTATGGCTACACCTTC. Encoded protein: CASSYGDGNYGYTF.